The rows below give T cell receptor beta chains drawn from one sample of a study of cytomegalovirus exposure and HLA in healthy donors. The table came from immunoSEQ multiplex PCR; TCRdb's copy has only in-frame clones and leaves some out. This sample has fewer than 120,000 clones, with approximately 89% found just once. Specimen: PBMCs. All receptors come from a woman aged 18-29 years in good health and CMV-seronegative. Both conserved end residues are part of each CDR3. A D gene is named only where the DNA matches it firmly. Clone size is shown for a subset of rows, as once, few, many or a class of expanded clone.

CDR3nt	CDR3aa	abundance	d_gene	v_gene	j_gene
TGCGCCAGCAGCTTGAACTACCTCAGGGTGAAGGATTCACCCCTCCACTTT	CASSLNYLRVKDSPLHF	.	.	TRBV5-1	TRBJ1-6
TGCAGCGCCAGACAGGGGACGAAGGGAAACACCATATATTTT	CSARQGTKGNTIYF	.	TRBD1	TRBV29-1	TRBJ1-3
TGCGCCAGCAGCTTGCAGGGGCCGACCTACAATGAGCAGTTCTTC	CASSLQGPTYNEQFF	.	.	TRBV5-1	TRBJ2-1
TGTGCCAGCAGCTTAGTCGTCAGGGATTCACCCCTCCACTTT	CASSLVVRDSPLHF	.	.	TRBV7-2	TRBJ1-6
TGTGCCAGCAGTTACAAGGGACAGGAATACGAGCAGTACTTC	CASSYKGQEYEQYF	.	TRBD1	TRBV6-5	TRBJ2-7
TGTGCCAGCTCACCCTTACAACAGACAGGGGGGACCCAGTACTTC	CASSPLQQTGGTQYF	.	TRBD1	TRBV18	TRBJ2-5
TGCGCCAGCAGCTTCTCAGGGGCATTATCAGAGACCCAGTACTTC	CASSFSGALSETQYF	once	.	TRBV5-1	TRBJ2-5
TGTGCCAGCAGCCCGGTTAGCTCCTACAATGAGCAGTTCTTC	CASSPVSSYNEQFF	.	.	TRBV9	TRBJ2-1
TGTGCCAGCAGACCAGCGGGAGACGGGAACACCGGGGAGCTGTTTTTT	CASRPAGDGNTGELFF	.	TRBD2	TRBV28	TRBJ2-2
TGTGCCAGCAGCCAAGTGTGGAGGGGGCCTGACCAAGAGACCCAGTACTTC	CASSQVWRGPDQETQYF	.	.	TRBV4-2	TRBJ2-5
TGTGCCAGCAAACCGGGACAGGGCCATCAGCCCCAGCATTTT	CASKPGQGHQPQHF	.	TRBD1	TRBV28	TRBJ1-5
TGTGCCAGCAGTTCGGGACTAGCGGGAGGGCCGGTCACAGATACGCAGTATTTT	CASSSGLAGGPVTDTQYF	.	TRBD2	TRBV27	TRBJ2-3
TGTGCCAGCATCCCCGGGACAGGCCCGGTCACTGAAGCTTTCTTT	CASIPGTGPVTEAFF	.	TRBD1	TRBV7-9	TRBJ1-1
TGTGCCAGCAGCTTCGGCCTAGCGGCCTCCACCGGGGAGCTGTTTTTT	CASSFGLAASTGELFF	.	TRBD2	TRBV5-6	TRBJ2-2
TGTGCCAGCAGCTCCGGGACAGGGTGGAGGAACACCGGGGAGCTGTTTTTT	CASSSGTGWRNTGELFF	.	TRBD1	TRBV7-2	TRBJ2-2
TGTGCCAGCAGAGCTAGCGGGAGGCTAACTGGGGATTACGAGCAGTACTTC	CASRASGRLTGDYEQYF	.	TRBD2	TRBV5-4	TRBJ2-7
TGCAGCGGTCTAGGGGGAGATACGCAGTATTTT	CSGLGGDTQYF	once	.	TRBV29-1	TRBJ2-3
TGCGCCAGCAGCTTGATGGCGGTGAACACTGAAGCTTTCTTT	CASSLMAVNTEAFF	.	.	TRBV5-1	TRBJ1-1
TGTGCCTGGAGTGCTGGGGGCGCCTACGAGCAGTACTTC	CAWSAGGAYEQYF	.	.	TRBV30	TRBJ2-7
TGTGCCAGCAGCTTGACAGGGAACTACGAGCAGTACTTC	CASSLTGNYEQYF	.	.	TRBV5-5	TRBJ2-7
TGTGCCAGCAGTTACAGGGGGAACAATCAGCCCCAGCATTTT	CASSYRGNNQPQHF	.	TRBD1	TRBV27	TRBJ1-5
TGTGCCAGCACGGGACTAGCGGGAGGGGCGGCTGATGAGCAGTTCTTC	CASTGLAGGAADEQFF	.	TRBD2	TRBV6-4	TRBJ2-1
TGTGCCAGCTCACCCTCCCGGGACAGAGATACGCAGTATTTT	CASSPSRDRDTQYF	.	TRBD1	TRBV18	TRBJ2-3
TGCGCCAGCAGCCCCGGACAGCCGTCGGGGTCTTTCTTT	CASSPGQPSGSFF	once	.	TRBV5-1	TRBJ1-1
TGTGCCAGCACGCGGCGGGGGGGATTTGATGGCTACACCTTC	CASTRRGGFDGYTF	.	.	TRBV27	TRBJ1-2
TGCGCCAGCAGCTTGATGGGACAGAGGGACCTCTCCTATGGCTACACCTTC	CASSLMGQRDLSYGYTF	once	TRBD1	TRBV5-1	TRBJ1-2
TGCGCCAGCAGCCAAGATCCGGGCAGGGGTGGCAATCAGCCCCAGCATTTT	CASSQDPGRGGNQPQHF	.	.	TRBV4-3	TRBJ1-5
TGTGCCAGCAGTTTCAAATCGGGGGAGACCCAGTACTTC	CASSFKSGETQYF	.	.	TRBV27	TRBJ2-5
TGCGCCAGCAGCTTGGCCTGGGGGGTAACAAATGAAAAACTGTTTTTT	CASSLAWGVTNEKLFF	.	.	TRBV5-1	TRBJ1-4
TGTGCCAGCAGTGAAGACTACCTTCAAACCGGGGAGCTGTTTTTT	CASSEDYLQTGELFF	.	.	TRBV2	TRBJ2-2
TGTGCCACCAGCAGGAGGACAGGGCTAGGGGATACGCAGTATTTT	CATSRRTGLGDTQYF	.	TRBD1	TRBV15	TRBJ2-3
TGTGCCAGCAGTTGGCGAGGAGGGGCGGGAGCCCACGAGCAGTACTTC	CASSWRGGAGAHEQYF	.	TRBD2	TRBV6-6	TRBJ2-7
TGTGCCAGCAGCCAGACTAGCGGCTACGAGCAGTACTTC	CASSQTSGYEQYF	.	TRBD2	TRBV6-1	TRBJ2-7
TGTGCCAGCTCACCGAACAGGGGGTACACTGAAGCTTTCTTT	CASSPNRGYTEAFF	.	TRBD1	TRBV18	TRBJ1-1
TGTGCCAGCAGCCGGTTGAGGGATTTAGACTATGGCTACACCTTC	CASSRLRDLDYGYTF	.	.	TRBV7-3	TRBJ1-2
TGTGCCATCAGTGAGTCTTCCGGGAGAGATACGCAGTATTTT	CAISESSGRDTQYF	.	.	TRBV10-3	TRBJ2-3
TGTGCCAGCAGCGCCCGACAGGGGAGTGGAACTGAAGCTTTCTTT	CASSARQGSGTEAFF	.	TRBD1	TRBV5-4	TRBJ1-1
TGTGCCAGCAGCTTAGGCACAGGGCTCTCCTACGAGCAGTACTTC	CASSLGTGLSYEQYF	.	.	TRBV5-4	TRBJ2-7
TGTGCCAGCAGTGAGGGGGAGGGAAGCAATCAGCCCCAGCATTTT	CASSEGEGSNQPQHF	few	.	TRBV6-4	TRBJ1-5
TGTGCCAGTAGTATACAAGAGACAGCGTATAATTCACCCCTCCACTTT	CASSIQETAYNSPLHF	.	.	TRBV19	TRBJ1-6
TGTGCCAGCAGGATTTCTAGCGGGATTGGGTCCTACAATGAGCAGTTCTTC	CASRISSGIGSYNEQFF	.	TRBD2	TRBV28	TRBJ2-1
TGTGCCAGCAGTCCCGGGACCTACGAGCAGTACTTC	CASSPGTYEQYF	.	.	TRBV27	TRBJ2-7
TGTGCCTGGCAAGGACAGGACAGTAAAGATCTTGGCTACACCTTC	CAWQGQDSKDLGYTF	.	TRBD1	TRBV30	TRBJ1-2
TGTGCCAGCAGCTTAGCGGGAGGTCGGAAATCACCCCTCCACTTT	CASSLAGGRKSPLHF	.	.	TRBV7-2	TRBJ1-6
TGTGCCAGCAGCTTGGAGGGACTAGCGGTTTCAAAAGGATACAATGAGCAGTTCTTC	CASSLEGLAVSKGYNEQFF	.	TRBD2	TRBV7-2	TRBJ2-1
TGCGCCAGCAGTGAGTCTGGACTAGCGACCTACGAGCAGTACTTC	CASSESGLATYEQYF	.	TRBD2	TRBV10-1	TRBJ2-7
TGCGCCAGCAGCACAGGGGAGGATCAGCCCCAGCATTTT	CASSTGEDQPQHF	.	TRBD1	TRBV10-1	TRBJ1-5
TGTGCCAGCAGTTCCGCGACTAGCGGGAGCTCCTACGAGCAGTACTTC	CASSSATSGSSYEQYF	.	TRBD2	TRBV27	TRBJ2-7
TGCGCCAGCAGTGATTGGGACAGAAGTCTTAGCACAGATACGCAGTATTTT	CASSDWDRSLSTDTQYF	.	TRBD1	TRBV10-2	TRBJ2-3
TGCAGCGTTGAATCTGCTAACTATGGCTACACCTTC	CSVESANYGYTF	.	.	TRBV29-1	TRBJ1-2
TGTGCCAGCTCAGAAAGACCGGGCTCCGGCAGGGGAGGCTACACCTTC	CASSERPGSGRGGYTF	.	.	TRBV18	TRBJ1-2
TGTGCCAGCAGCTTGAGGCGGTTCTACGAGCAGTACTTC	CASSLRRFYEQYF	few	.	TRBV5-6	TRBJ2-7
TGTGCCAGCAACCCAGGGGCTATCATAAACATTCAGTACTTC	CASNPGAIINIQYF	.	.	TRBV28	TRBJ2-4
TGTGCCAGCAGGCGGGGATCTTACCAGCCCCAGCATTTT	CASRRGSYQPQHF	.	.	TRBV2	TRBJ1-5
TGCGCCAGCAGTGATGTGAGTCCCACAGATACGCAGTATTTT	CASSDVSPTDTQYF	.	.	TRBV10-1	TRBJ2-3
TGCAGCGTTGACGGAGTTGTAAGAGGCTACACCTTC	CSVDGVVRGYTF	.	.	TRBV29-1	TRBJ1-2
TGTGCCAGCAGCCACGGGGGGGCGGGAGGTGGGACAGATACGCAGTATTTT	CASSHGGAGGGTDTQYF	.	TRBD2	TRBV5-4	TRBJ2-3